Below, one T cell receptor beta chain is given with its context. Its antigen is still unknown. The CDR3 is 16 residues long. Germline CDR1 and CDR2: SNHLY and FYNNEI. The ends were cut back, 7 bases at V and 1 base at J, with 17 bases in the middle. This specimen comes from a study of OX40 agonist ivuxolimab in advanced cancers. Study information: Administration of intravenous ivuxolimab to patients occurred every 2 weeks at 0.01 to 10 mg/kg. There were three patients with partial responses, one having hepatocellular carcinoma and two cutaneous melanoma. Study results and limitations: At 0.1 to 3.0 mg/kg, clonal expansion of CD4+ and CD8+ blood T cells had occurred by week 6.

Method: immunoSEQ multiplex PCR; TCRdb's copy keeps in-frame clones and lacks some. The sample carries 70,000 to 80,000 clones, approximately 88% recorded once. The material was CD4+ or CD8+ T cells sorted from blood, obtained in a trial of the OX40 agonist ivuxolimab. This chain uses TRBV2 with TRBJ2-4, with D tentatively TRBD2 (6 bases). This TCR was recovered from an adult with an advanced solid tumor such as melanoma, head and neck, liver or kidney cancer. The CDR3 DNA follows: TGTGCCAGCACCCCCCGGGGGAAGGAGGCCAAAAACATTCAGTACTTC. Its translation is CASTPRGKEAKNIQYF.